Below, 21 T cell receptor beta chains from the same sample are listed, as sequenced in a study of T cell repertoires in cytomegalovirus infection. These receptors are not linked to any known antigen. MiXCR, run by TCRdb on the reads, gives a single entry per CDR3 protein. The data hold 750,000 to 900,000 distinct CDR3 sequences, with about 29% observed a single time. Sequences were derived from cultured CD8+ T cells from PBMCs, sampled from culture after CMV antigen stimulation. The origin of the receptors is a human donor in good health (CMV status not recorded). Some clones in this sample may be carry-over from other donors' samples.

This clonotype has only a few counts. The chain links TRBV7-6 to TRBJ1-6; D is ambiguous. Germline CDR1 and CDR2: SGHVS and FNYEAQ. Trimming took 1 base from V and 7 from J, leaving 11 bases between them. This CDR3 region has 15 residues. CDR3 sequence: CASSLDFAVNSPLHF. CDR3 DNA: TGTGCCAGCAGCTTAGATTTTGCGGTCAATTCACCCCTCCACTTT. The full variable domain, in which reference TRBV7-6 and TRBJ1-6 provide the parts outside the CDR3, is GAGVSQSPRYKVTKRGQDVALRCDPISGHVSLYWYRQALGQGPEFLTYFNYEAQQDKSGLPNDRFSAERPEGSISTLTIQRTEQRDSAMYRCASSLDFAVNSPLHFGNGTRLTVT.

This clonotype has only a few counts. The rearrangement uses TRBV12-3 or TRBV12-4 and TRBJ2-7, with 8 nucleotides matching TRBD1. There are 14 residues in the CDR3. J was trimmed by 1 base and V by 3 bases; bases with no gene match: 2. Written as DNA, the CDR3 is TGTGCCAGCAGTTTCACAGGGGGATCCTACGAGCAGTACTTC. This encodes CASSFTGGSYEQYF.

This chain uses TRBV3-1 with TRBJ2-3, with 7 nucleotides matching TRBD1. J was trimmed by 0 bases and V by 1 base; bases with no gene match: 1. Looked up from germline, CDR1 is LGHDT and CDR2 is YNNKEL (reference sequence). The CDR3 is 15 amino acids. The DNA of the CDR3 is TGTGCCAGCAGCCAAGGGGACAGCAGCACAGATACGCAGTATTTT. Translated: CASSQGDSSTDTQYF.

The V call is TRBV28, the J call TRBJ2-1; 7 nucleotides align to TRBD1. Germline V lookup: CDR1 MDHEN, CDR2 SYDVKM. The CDR3 loop spans 15 amino acids. V was clipped by 6 bases and J by 8 bases; unmatched bases: 13. The CDR3 nucleotides are TGTGCCAGCAGCCCGGGACAGAGAGTTGGGGATGAGCAGTTCTTC. Encoded protein: CASSPGQRVGDEQFF.

This chain links TRBV4-3 with TRBJ1-3; D remains ambiguous. V shed 2 bases and J shed 3 bases, with 11 bases lying between them. This CDR3 contains 15 residues. Germline assignment: CDR1 LGHNA and CDR2 YSLEER. The CDR3 spells CASSQSSEVGNTIYF. CDR3 sequence (DNA): TGCGCCAGCAGCCAATCCTCTGAAGTTGGAAACACCATATATTTT.

This clonotype has a handful of counts. This rearrangement joins TRBV10-3 to TRBJ2-2, with D tentatively TRBD2 (7 bases). The CDR3 loop spans 19 amino acids. CDR1 is ENHRY and CDR2 is SYGVKD in the germline V gene. V dropped 6 bases and J dropped 5 bases, with 28 bases sitting between them. CDR3 bases: TGTGCCATCAGAATCCCAGGCAAGGGGGGGGGGCCTGATACCGGGGAGCTGTTTTTT. It is translated as CAIRIPGKGGGPDTGELFF.

This clonotype was counted between two and nine times. The V and J genes are TRBV7-6 and TRBJ2-3, with D unclear. Germline lookup yields CDR1 SGHVS and CDR2 FNYEAQ. Trimming pared 4 bases from V and 5 bases from J, leaving 13 bases between. This CDR3 is 14 amino acids long. The CDR3 DNA reads TGTGCCAGCAGCTGGTCAGGAGAGAGAGATACGCAGTATTTT. Amino acids: CASSWSGERDTQYF.

The V and J genes are TRBV27 and TRBJ1-2; unclear D gene. The CDR3 covers 14 residues. Germline CDR1 reads MNHEY; CDR2 reads SMNVEV (reference sequence). The V end lost 3 bases, the J end lost 2 bases, and 10 bases lay between the germline ends. CDR3 sequence (DNA): TGTGCCAGCAGTTTTCTCGGAACGAACTATGGCTACACCTTC. Its translation is CASSFLGTNYGYTF.

The rearrangement uses TRBV10-2 and TRBJ2-7, with 7 positions matching TRBD1. The CDR3 length is 16 residues. V was pared by 0 bases and J by 4 bases, with 9 bases of the junction left unmatched. From germline, CDR1 is WSHSY and CDR2 SAAADI. This CDR3 reads CASSESHSTGAYEQYF. The CDR3 nucleotides are TGCGCCAGCAGTGAGTCCCACTCTACAGGGGCGTACGAGCAGTACTTC.

This clonotype was detected only a few times. The chain recombines TRBV7-6 with TRBJ1-1; possible D gene TRBD1, 5 bases. The CDR3 length is 13 residues. Germline V CDR1 and CDR2: SGHVS, FNYEAQ. With 5 bases removed from V and 7 bases from J, the gap between germline ends came to 14 bases. The chain's CDR3 is CASSPGGEVEAFF. The CDR3 bases are TGTGCCAGCAGCCCCGGGGGAGAAGTTGAAGCTTTCTTT.

V usage is TRBV6-2 or TRBV6-3 and J usage is TRBJ2-1; 8 nucleotides match TRBD2. The CDR3 length is 16 residues. V lost 2 bases and J lost 3; bases outside the gene matches: 6. Germline V CDR1 and CDR2: MNHEY, SVGEGT. The CDR3 nucleotides read TGTGCCAGCAGTTACAGCGGACTAGCCTTCTACAATGAGCAGTTCTTC. Residues: CASSYSGLAFYNEQFF.

This clonotype was observed at least ten times. This chain uses TRBV7-6 with TRBJ2-1; tentatively, D is TRBD1 or TRBD2 (6 bases each). V shed 0 bases and J shed 2 bases, with 11 bases lying between them. CDR1 and CDR2 (germline): SGHVS, FNYEAQ. The CDR3 runs 16 residues. The CDR3 here is CASSLASGGAYNEQFF. CDR3 DNA sequence: TGTGCCAGCAGCTTAGCGTCCGGGGGCGCCTACAATGAGCAGTTCTTC.

Ten or more counts support this clonotype. This chain joins TRBV7-2 and TRBJ2-2; 15 bases align to TRBD2. Germline CDR1 SGHTA, CDR2 FQGNSA. Losses at the gene ends were 5 bases for V and 7 bases for J; bases not matched to a gene: 5. The CDR3 runs to 16 residues. Written as DNA, the CDR3 is TGTGCCAGCAGCAGGACTAGCGGGGGGGCTATCGGGGAGCTGTTTTTT. Its protein is CASSRTSGGAIGELFF.

J is TRBJ2-7 and V is TRBV6-5; D might be TRBD2 (6 bases). V gave up 5 bases and J gave up 0 bases, with 8 bases separating them. The CDR3 runs 13 residues. The germline V gene has CDR1 MNHEY and CDR2 SVGAGI. CDR3 residues: CASSADYSYEQYF. The CDR3 DNA reads as TGTGCCAGCAGTGCGGACTACTCCTACGAGCAGTACTTC.

This chain links TRBV27 with TRBJ1-6, with D hard to call. The CDR3 is made up of 14 amino acids. CDR1 is MNHEY, CDR2 SMNVEV, per germline (reference sequence). The V end was cut by 5 bases, the J end by 10 bases, with 15 bases between. The CDR3 sequence is CASSPGLMGSPLHF. Written as DNA, the CDR3 is TGTGCCAGCAGTCCCGGACTCATGGGCTCACCCCTCCACTTT.

This clonotype showed up just a few times. The chain carries TRBV7-8 and TRBJ2-4; 10 nucleotides agree with TRBD2. Germline trimming cut 5 bases from V and 8 bases from J; bases unmatched to any gene: 9. Germline V gene data show CDR1 as SGHVS and CDR2 as FQNEAQ. The CDR3 length is 15 residues. This chain's CDR3 is CASSPERGGFHIQYF. CDR3 DNA sequence: TGTGCCAGCAGCCCAGAGCGGGGGGGCTTTCACATTCAGTACTTC.

Ten or more counts support this clonotype. The rearrangement joins TRBV7-8 to TRBJ2-5; D not resolved. The CDR3 runs 12 residues. Germline CDR1 SGHVS, CDR2 FQNEAQ. Trimming took 5 bases from V and 1 from J, leaving 5 bases between them. The CDR3 sequence is CASSLLQETQYF. The CDR3 DNA follows: TGTGCCAGCAGCCTCCTCCAAGAGACCCAGTACTTC.

This clonotype was observed a handful of times. This chain joins TRBV27 and TRBJ2-5, with D uncertain. Trimming removed 1 base at V and 2 bases at J, with 14 bases between. Germline loops: CDR1 MNHEY, CDR2 SMNVEV (reference sequence). The CDR3 totals 16 residues. CDR3: CASSLFPGPIQETQYF. In DNA form, the CDR3 reads TGTGCCAGCAGTTTATTCCCTGGGCCGATACAAGAGACCCAGTACTTC.

The gene calls are TRBV6-1 and TRBJ1-2, with D unresolved. Per the germline V gene, CDR1 is MNHNS and CDR2 is SASEGT. This CDR3 contains 8 residues. The CDR3 region has the DNA TGTGCGGCTGGCGGCTACACCTTC. Translating it yields CAAGGYTF.

The J gene is TRBJ1-2, the V gene TRBV7-6, with a possible D match to TRBD1 (6 bases). Germline values: CDR1 SGHVS, CDR2 FNYEAQ. This CDR3 comprises 17 residues. With 8 bases removed from V and 4 bases from J, the gap between germline ends came to 26 bases. CDR3 protein: CASGRGEERPSFYGYTF. The CDR3 DNA follows: TGTGCCAGCGGAAGGGGGGAGGAACGACCCTCCTTCTATGGCTACACCTTC.

The V and J genes are TRBV27 and TRBJ1-1; D is uncertain. Trimming took 5 bases from V and 1 from J, leaving 8 bases between them. The CDR3 has 13 amino acids. Looked up from germline, CDR1 is MNHEY and CDR2 is SMNVEV (reference sequence). The CDR3 DNA follows: TGTGCCAGCAGTCGGGCCAAGAACACTGAAGCTTTCTTT. It translates to CASSRAKNTEAFF.